Presented here are 28 T cell receptor beta chains from one specimen sequenced in a study of blood T cell repertoires in COVID-19. Sequencing used immunoSEQ multiplex PCR; TCRdb keeps in-frame clones, though not all of them. The sample carries 70,000 to 90,000 clones, 75% to 90% recorded once. What was sequenced was peripheral blood. The origin of the receptors is a man at least 80 years old with COVID-19, enrolled during active disease.

The chain has TRBV9 and TRBJ2-3, with D tentatively TRBD2 (6 bases). V gave up 0 bases and J gave up 1 base, with 18 bases separating them. The CDR3 sequence is 18 residues long. Germline values: CDR1 SGDLS, CDR2 YYNGEE. The CDR3 spells CASSVERSRGGGTDTQYF. CDR3 nucleotide sequence: TGTGCCAGCAGCGTAGAGCGTAGTCGGGGAGGTGGCACAGATACGCAGTATTTT.

The chain employs TRBV18 and TRBJ1-2; 7 bases are a match to TRBD1. Germline CDR1 reads KGHSH; CDR2 reads LQKENI. This CDR3 region has 12 residues. V gave up 2 bases and J gave up 8 bases; unmatched junction bases: 2. The CDR3 protein is CASSPGQAGYTF. The DNA for the CDR3 is TGTGCCAGCTCACCAGGACAGGCCGGCTACACCTTC. The full variable domain, in which reference TRBV18 and TRBJ1-2 provide the parts outside the CDR3, is NAGVMQNPRHLVRRRGQEARLRCSPMKGHSHVYWYRQLPEEGLKFMVYLQKENIIDESGMPKERFSAEFPKEGPSILRIQQVVRGDSAAYFCASSPGQAGYTFGSGTRLTVV.

The chain recombines TRBV18 with TRBJ1-3; 9 bases align to TRBD1. This CDR3 region has 15 residues. Germline V gene data show CDR1 as KGHSH and CDR2 as LQKENI. The V segment lost 6 bases and the J segment 8 bases; nucleotides outside the gene matches: 11. The CDR3 DNA reads as TGTGCCAGCTCGCCAAACAGGGGGCTGACGGACACCATATATTTT. Protein product: CASSPNRGLTDTIYF. Variable domain in full (rest from reference TRBV18 and TRBJ1-3): NAGVMQNPRHLVRRRGQEARLRCSPMKGHSHVYWYRQLPEEGLKFMVYLQKENIIDESGMPKERFSAEFPKEGPSILRIQQVVRGDSAAYFCASSPNRGLTDTIYFGEGSWLTVV.

The chain employs TRBV19 and TRBJ1-5; D might be TRBD1 (5 bases). Per the germline V gene, CDR1 is LNHDA and CDR2 is SQIVND (reference sequence). The germline V and J ends were trimmed by 1 base and 6 bases, with 13 bases remaining between them. The CDR3 covers 15 residues. For the CDR3, the DNA is TGTGCCAGTAGTATAGGGCAGGGAGGGATTCAGCCCCAGCATTTT. Amino acid sequence: CASSIGQGGIQPQHF. Together with reference TRBV19 and TRBJ1-5, the CDR3 gives the full variable domain: DGGITQSPKYLFRKEGQNVTLSCEQNLNHDAMYWYRQDPGQGLRLIYYSQIVNDFQKGDIAEGYSVSREKKESFPLTVTSAQKNPTAFYLCASSIGQGGIQPQHFGDGTRLSIL.

This chain uses TRBV6-1 with TRBJ1-5, with D perhaps TRBD1 (5 bases). V shed 2 bases and J shed 4 bases, with 15 bases lying between them. The CDR3 is 16 residues long. Germline CDR1 MNHNS, CDR2 SASEGT. This CDR3 reads CASSEISGLGNQPQHF. CDR3 in DNA: TGTGCCAGCAGTGAAATCTCAGGGCTAGGGAATCAGCCCCAGCATTTT.

This chain uses TRBV11-1 with TRBJ1-2; tentatively, D is TRBD1 (6 bases). The V gene's germline CDR1 is SGHAT and CDR2 FQDESV (reference sequence). The CDR3 has 12 residues. The V gene lost 4 bases and the J gene lost 6 bases, with 9 bases spanning the gap. The CDR3 region has the DNA TGTGCCAGCAGCTCCAGGGGACATGGCTACACCTTC. Protein sequence: CASSSRGHGYTF.

This clone is medium-sized by share. The CDR3 nucleotides read TGTGCCAGCAGTTTCGACAGGAGAGGCATTCAGTACTTC. This encodes CASSFDRRGIQYF. The chain recombines TRBV27 with TRBJ2-4, with D perhaps TRBD1 (6 bases). Trimming removed 3 bases from V and 9 bases from J, with 12 bases in between. Germline V gene lookup returns CDR1 MNHEY and CDR2 SMNVEV (reference sequence). The CDR3 is made up of 13 amino acids.

V and J are TRBV5-1 and TRBJ2-1; TRBD2 matches at 10 bases. Looked up from germline, CDR1 is SGHRS and CDR2 is YFSETQ. J gave up 5 bases and V 6 bases, and 8 bases lay outside the gene matches. The CDR3 runs 15 residues. CDR3 in amino acids: CASNPIAGGDNEQFF. The CDR3 DNA reads as TGCGCCAGCAACCCTATAGCGGGGGGCGACAATGAGCAGTTCTTC.

J is TRBJ1-4 and V is TRBV19; D gene unclear. Germline-derived CDR1 and CDR2 are LNHDA and SQIVND (reference sequence). The CDR3 runs 16 residues. Trimming left V 1 base short and J 8 bases short, with 17 bases between. CDR3 in amino acids: CASSIARRHSWEKLFF. DNA of the CDR3: TGTGCCAGTAGTATAGCCCGCCGGCACAGTTGGGAAAAACTGTTTTTT.

This chain links TRBV4-2 with TRBJ2-2; 11 bases match TRBD2. This CDR3 spans 16 amino acids. Trimming removed 4 bases from V and 1 base from J; junction bases left unmatched: 2. Germline V gene sequence: CDR1 LGHNA, CDR2 YNFKEQ. For the CDR3, the DNA is TGTGCCAGCAGCCCCACTAGCGGGGGGAACACCGGGGAGCTGTTTTTT. Amino acids: CASSPTSGGNTGELFF.

The chain uses TRBV12-3 or TRBV12-4 and TRBJ2-3, with D possibly being TRBD2 (5 bases). The CDR3 runs to 13 residues. V lost 1 base and J lost 8, with 10 bases in between. For the CDR3, the DNA is TGTGCCAGCAGTTTAGATGAGCGGCGTACGCAGTATTTT. Its protein is CASSLDERRTQYF.

V is TRBV14 and J is TRBJ2-3; the match to TRBD2 covers 9 bases. There are 16 residues in the CDR3. Germline CDR1 SGHDN, CDR2 FVKESK. V shed 2 bases, J shed 4 bases, and the junction held 7 bases outside the gene matches. The CDR3 DNA follows: TGTGCCAGCAGCCAACGAGCGGGGGGACTGGCAGATACGCAGTATTTT. It codes for CASSQRAGGLADTQYF.

The chain is built from TRBV11-2 and TRBJ2-5; 11 positions agree with TRBD1. Germline CDR1 SGHAT, CDR2 FQNNGV. CDR3 length equals 17 residues. V trimming: 5 bases; J trimming: 5 bases; junction bases outside the gene matches: 13. As DNA, the CDR3 is TGTGCCAGCAGCCCTAGGGTAGCGGGACAGGGGGGGGAGACCCAGTACTTC. Encoded protein: CASSPRVAGQGGETQYF.

The chain couples TRBV5-6 to TRBJ1-1; D unresolved. Germline lookup yields CDR1 SGHDT and CDR2 YYEEEE. CDR3 size: 13 residues. V lost 0 bases and J lost 7, with 10 bases in between. The CDR3 reads CASSLANQDEAFF. The CDR3 DNA reads as TGTGCCAGCAGCTTGGCCAACCAGGATGAAGCTTTCTTT.

This rearrangement joins TRBV10-3 to TRBJ2-1, with 8 bases fitting TRBD1. Germline V gene data show CDR1 as ENHRY and CDR2 as SYGVKD. With V trimmed by 6 bases and J by 6 bases, 10 bases remained unmatched. The CDR3 has 15 amino acids. The chain's CDR3 is CAISHLGQGGNEQFF. The CDR3 nucleotides read TGTGCCATCAGCCATCTCGGACAGGGTGGCAATGAGCAGTTCTTC.

In nucleotides, the CDR3 is TGTGCCAGCAGCGCTACTAGCGGGGCGGGGGATACGCAGTATTTT. Translation gives CASSATSGAGDTQYF. The chain carries TRBV7-3 and TRBJ2-3; 10 bases agree with TRBD2. J gave up 6 bases and V 5 bases, and 8 bases lay outside the gene matches. CDR1 SGHTA and CDR2 FQGTGA come from the germline V gene. The CDR3 totals 15 residues.

As concerns this clone: The germline gene is not matched at one end of the junction; a read error may be the cause. The chain carries TRBV29-1 and TRBJ1-2; a possible D gene is TRBD1 (6 bases). The CDR3 loop spans 12 amino acids. Germline CDR1 reads SQVTM; CDR2 reads ANQGSEA. CDR3 sequence: CSASQGNHGYTF. The DNA of the CDR3 is TGCAGCGCTTCACAGGGTAACCATGGCTACACCTTC.

The count of this clone is one. This chain links TRBV3-1 (or the pseudogene TRBV3-2) with TRBJ1-2; the D is unclear. Trimming pared 1 base from V and 5 bases from J, leaving 11 bases between. The CDR3 loop spans 14 amino acids. CDR1 and CDR2 (germline): LGHDT, YNNKEL (reference sequence). This CDR3 reads CASSQGHQSYGYTF. The CDR3 DNA is TGTGCCAGCAGCCAAGGTCACCAGTCGTATGGCTACACCTTC.

This chain uses TRBV6-6 with TRBJ2-2, with 12 bases aligning to TRBD1. The germline V gene encodes CDR1 MNHNY and CDR2 SVGAGI (reference sequence). The CDR3 is 15 residues long. J was trimmed by 7 bases and V by 6 bases; bases with no gene match: 6. CDR3 loop: CASRGTGGKIGELFF. Here the CDR3 DNA reads TGTGCCAGCAGGGGGACAGGGGGCAAAATCGGGGAGCTGTTTTTT.

The chain joins TRBV5-1 to TRBJ2-3; D might be TRBD1 (6 bases). Trimming removed 2 bases at V and 4 bases at J, with 14 bases between. Germline V gene lookup returns CDR1 SGHRS and CDR2 YFSETQ. The CDR3 is 15 amino acids. The CDR3 nucleotides read TGCGCCAGCAGCTTCAGAGCGGCAGGGGCAGATACGCAGTATTTT. Translating it yields CASSFRAAGADTQYF.

The rearrangement joins TRBV3-1 (or the pseudogene TRBV3-2) to TRBJ1-2; 7 nucleotides line up with TRBD1. The V and J ends lost 8 bases and 6 bases, in that order; junction bases with no gene match: 6. Germline lookup yields CDR1 LGHDT and CDR2 YNNKEL (reference sequence). This CDR3 contains 12 residues. CDR3 nucleotide sequence: TGTGCCAGCGGATCCGGGACAGATGGCTACACCTTC. It yields the protein CASGSGTDGYTF.

The chain combines TRBV13 with TRBJ2-4; 8 bases line up with TRBD1. The CDR3 is 13 residues long. Germline V gene data show CDR1 as PRHDT and CDR2 as FYEKMQ (reference sequence). Germline trimming cut 3 bases from V and 8 bases from J; bases unmatched to any gene: 3. The CDR3 nucleotides are TGTGCCAGCAGCTTTCGGACAGGGCACATTCAGTACTTC. It codes for CASSFRTGHIQYF.

The rearrangement joins TRBV21-1 to TRBJ2-5; no DNA check was done on the table's D call, TRBD2. TRBV21-1 is assigned pseudogene status. The CDR3 is made up of 17 amino acids. CDR3 protein: CASSKSRLAGAQETQYF. The CDR3 DNA reads as TGTGCCAGCAGCAAATCTCGTCTAGCGGGGGCCCAAGAGACCCAGTACTTC.

This rearrangement joins TRBV4-3 to TRBJ1-4; possible D gene TRBD1, 5 bases. V gave up 0 bases and J gave up 3 bases, with 11 bases separating them. The germline V gene encodes CDR1 LGHNA and CDR2 YSLEER. This CDR3 region has 16 residues. Written as DNA, the CDR3 is TGCGCCAGCAGCCAAGATAGTCAGGGCTCTAATGAAAAACTGTTTTTT. Protein sequence: CASSQDSQGSNEKLFF.

The chain combines TRBV5-4 with TRBJ2-7, with 7 positions matching TRBD1. The trim removed 4 bases at V and 1 base at J, leaving 5 bases unmatched. CDR3 length equals 14 residues. Looked up from germline, CDR1 is SGHNT and CDR2 is YYREEE (reference sequence). This CDR3 is CASSGTTGSYEQYF. The DNA for the CDR3 is TGTGCCAGCAGCGGGACGACAGGGTCCTACGAGCAGTACTTC.

The J gene is TRBJ2-7, the V gene TRBV7-9; possibly TRBD1 for D (5 bases). CDR3 size: 14 residues. CDR1 is SEHNR, CDR2 FQNEAQ, per germline (reference sequence). V was cut by 5 bases and J by 0 bases, with 11 bases left in between. The CDR3 nucleotides read TGTGCCAGCAGCCTGACGACAGACTCCTACGAGCAGTACTTC. Its translation: CASSLTTDSYEQYF.

V usage is TRBV25-1 and J usage is TRBJ1-2; 7 bases line up with TRBD1. The CDR3 totals 13 residues. Trimming took 6 bases from V and 6 from J; bases not matched to a gene: 7. CDR1 and CDR2 from the germline V gene are MGHDK and SYGVNS. CDR3 protein: CASSPGTVDGYTF. Here the CDR3 DNA reads TGTGCCAGCAGCCCCGGGACAGTTGATGGCTACACCTTC.

The rearrangement joins TRBV16 to TRBJ1-3, with D hard to call. Germline V gene data show CDR1 as KGHSY and CDR2 as FQNENV. V lost 0 bases to trimming and J lost 2 bases, with 8 bases between them. CDR3 length: 15 residues. The CDR3 bases are TGTGCCAGCAGCCAATCGAGGGCCGCTGGAAACACCATATATTTT. Amino acids: CASSQSRAAGNTIYF. Supplemented by reference TRBV16 and TRBJ1-3, the full variable domain reads GEEVAQTPKHLVRGEGQKAKLYCAPIKGHSYVFWYQQVLKNEFKFLISFQNENVFDETGMPKERFSAKCLPNSPCSLEIQATKLEDSAVYFCASSQSRAAGNTIYFGEGSWLTVV.